The clone carrying this T cell receptor (beta chain) showed up just a few times. What it binds is unknown. The study ran its PCR with 60 Vbeta and 13 Jbeta primers. In the authors' workflow: In a later analysis, around 10 million of 60 million to 80 million unique beta chains occurred in at least two donors. TCRdb's copy holds only in-frame clones and misses some; the assay was immunoSEQ multiplex PCR. V, J and clone size were drawn from that table, and D and trimming were deduced from the DNA. The table records under 150,000 clones, over 70% of them present only once. This entry belongs to a study of cytomegalovirus exposure and HLA in healthy donors. The CDR3 spans 14 residues. Trimming pared 0 bases from V and 3 bases from J, leaving 9 bases between. The germline CDR1 and CDR2 sequences are SGHRS and YFSETQ. Findings of the study overall: Most of the TCR beta V segments (in an earlier analysis) were productive either about 87% or about 30% of the time. The study found most TCR sequences rare, yet found some public TCRs in many donors.

This chain uses TRBV5-1 with TRBJ1-2; TRBD1 might be the D (5 bases). The receptor's source is a man aged 18-30 years in good health and CMV-seronegative. Sequencing was done on a sample of PBMCs. The DNA of the CDR3 is TGCGCCAGCAGCTTGGCCGGCAGGGACTATGGCTACACCTTC. Translating gives CASSLAGRDYGYTF. Combining the CDR3 with reference TRBV5-1 and TRBJ1-2 gives the whole variable domain KAGVTQTPRYLIKTRGQQVTLSCSPISGHRSVSWYQQTPGQGLQFLFEYFSETQRNKGNFPGRFSGRQFSNSRSEMNVSTLELGDSALYLCASSLAGRDYGYTFGSGTRLTVV.